These T cell receptor beta chains were read from a single sample in a study of T cell responses to AZD1222 COVID-19 vaccine. Sequenced by immunoSEQ multiplex PCR; TCRdb stores in-frame clones only, minus some. The repertoire holds about 120,000 clones, with 90% as singletons. The material was peripheral blood, obtained on day 0 of MenACWY control vaccination. These receptors were collected from an adult in good health. The CDR3 runs from the conserved cysteine through the conserved F or W. D genes are given only for firm matches. Only part of the rows carry a size: once, few, many, or a class if the clone is expanded.

V gene	clone size	D gene	J gene	CDR3 DNA	CDR3 protein
TRBV6-1	.	TRBD2	TRBJ2-1	TGTGCCAGCAGTGAAGAGGGGTTCCTAGCGGGAGGAAATGAGCAGTTCTTC	CASSEEGFLAGGNEQFF
TRBV6-2/TRBV6-3	.	.	TRBJ1-5	TGTGCCAGCAGTTTGCTGGGATTAGGCAATCAGCCCCAGCATTTT	CASSLLGLGNQPQHF
TRBV7-3	.	TRBD1	TRBJ2-2	TGTGCCAGCAGCCGTTTAGGGGGCGCGAACACCGGGGAGCTGTTTTTT	CASSRLGGANTGELFF
TRBV27	.	TRBD1	TRBJ1-2	TGTGCCAGCAGTTTATCGGGGACAGGGGCTTACTATGGCTACACCTTC	CASSLSGTGAYYGYTF
TRBV6-2/TRBV6-3	.	.	TRBJ1-4	TGTGCCAGCAGCGGCCTACAGCGTAATGAAAAACTGTTTTTT	CASSGLQRNEKLFF
TRBV28	.	TRBD1	TRBJ1-4	TGTGCCAGCAGTTCCGTTCAGGGGGCGACTAATGAAAAACTGTTTTTT	CASSSVQGATNEKLFF
TRBV6-5	.	.	TRBJ2-5	TGTGCCAGCAGTTACGCGGGCCGAGAGACCCAGTACTTC	CASSYAGRETQYF
TRBV2	.	.	TRBJ2-1	TGTGCCAGCAGTACAGGGTTTGAGCAGTTCTTC	CASSTGFEQFF
TRBV13	.	.	TRBJ1-2	TGTGCCAGCAGCTTATGGGGGAACTATGGCTACACCTTC	CASSLWGNYGYTF
TRBV28	.	TRBD2	TRBJ2-7	TGTGCCAGCAGTTTTGTGGCTAGCGGCTCCTACGAGCAGTACTTC	CASSFVASGSYEQYF
TRBV28	.	.	TRBJ2-5	TGTGCCAGCAGTTGGAACAATCAAGAGACCCAGTACTTC	CASSWNNQETQYF
TRBV28	.	TRBD2	TRBJ2-1	TGTGCCAGCAGACCGGGACTAGCGGTTTACAATGAGCAGTTCTTC	CASRPGLAVYNEQFF
TRBV2	.	TRBD1	TRBJ2-1	TGTGCCAGCAGCCCCGGACAGGGGGCCCGCAATGAGCAGTTCTTC	CASSPGQGARNEQFF
TRBV29-1	.	.	TRBJ2-7	TGCAGCGTAGAGGAGGGGGCGAGGGAGCAGTACTTC	CSVEEGAREQYF
TRBV27	.	TRBD2	TRBJ2-2	TGTGCCAGCAGTCCTCGACTAGCGGGACAGACCGGGGAGCTGTTTTTT	CASSPRLAGQTGELFF
TRBV6-4	.	TRBD2	TRBJ2-3	TGTGCCAGCAGTCTAGCGGTCACAGATACGCAGTATTTT	CASSLAVTDTQYF
TRBV6-2/TRBV6-3	.	.	TRBJ2-1	TGTGCCAGCAGTTACTCCGACAGACAAATGCAGTTCTTC	CASSYSDRQMQFF
TRBV19	.	.	TRBJ1-5	TGTGCCAGTAGTATGTATAGGGTCTCGCCCCAGCATTTT	CASSMYRVSPQHF
TRBV5-4	.	.	TRBJ1-6	TGTGCCAGCAGCACCGCCAAACAGGGTGGGCCCCTCCACTTT	CASSTAKQGGPLHF
TRBV6-5	.	TRBD1	TRBJ2-5	TGTGCCAGCAGGCAGGGACAGGGAATCGGCGAGACCCAGTACTTC	CASRQGQGIGETQYF
TRBV5-6	.	TRBD1	TRBJ1-2	TGTGCCAGCAGCCATATGGGACAGGGGCTTGGCTACACCTTC	CASSHMGQGLGYTF
TRBV5-6	.	TRBD1	TRBJ2-7	TGTGCCAGCAGCACGGACAGGTCCTACGAGCAGTACTTC	CASSTDRSYEQYF
TRBV30	.	.	TRBJ1-4	TGTGCCTGGAGTAAGGAGAGTAATGAAAAACTGTTTTTT	CAWSKESNEKLFF
TRBV6-5	.	.	TRBJ2-7	TGTGCCAGCAGTAGAGACATGAGGTACGAGCAGTACTTC	CASSRDMRYEQYF
TRBV28	.	TRBD2	TRBJ2-7	TGTGCCAGCAGTTTGTCCTTCTTACAGCGGGAGAGGTACGAGCAGTACTTC	CASSLSFLQRERYEQYF
TRBV19	.	.	TRBJ2-2	TGTGCCAGTAGTATAGACCCCAGCACCGGGGAGCTGTTTTTT	CASSIDPSTGELFF
TRBV7-9	.	TRBD1	TRBJ2-1	TGTGCCAGCAGCATGGACAGGGTGTGGGACAATGTTGAGCAGTTCTTC	CASSMDRVWDNVEQFF
TRBV5-1	.	TRBD2	TRBJ2-2	TGCGCCAGCAGCTTGGGCTGGACTAGCGGGAAAACCGGGGAGCTGTTTTTT	CASSLGWTSGKTGELFF
TRBV5-6	once	.	TRBJ2-2	TGTGCCAGCAGCTTCGGACCCCCGGGACTCCGGAACACCGGGGAGCTGTTTTTT	CASSFGPPGLRNTGELFF
TRBV6-1	.	.	TRBJ2-5	TGTGCCAGCAGTGATAGGGGGCGGGGGGAGACCCAGTACTTC	CASSDRGRGETQYF
TRBV24-1	.	TRBD1	TRBJ2-2	TGTGCCACCAGTAAGACGACAGGGTTCTTTTACACCGGGGAGCTGTTTTTT	CATSKTTGFFYTGELFF
TRBV14	once	.	TRBJ1-5	TGTGCCAGCAGCCGCCCCAAGGGGAGCAATCAGCCCCAGCATTTT	CASSRPKGSNQPQHF
TRBV3-1/TRBV3-2	.	.	TRBJ2-1	TGTGCCAGCAGCCAAGATGGAGGGTCCGATGAGCAGTTCTTC	CASSQDGGSDEQFF
TRBV6-4	.	.	TRBJ1-1	TGTGCCAGCAGTGTACAGGAGAACACTGAAGCTTTCTTT	CASSVQENTEAFF
TRBV20-1	.	TRBD2	TRBJ2-1	TGCAGTGCTAGTGCACTAGCGGGGGTTGCTGAGCAGTTCTTC	CSASALAGVAEQFF
TRBV3-1/TRBV3-2	once	.	TRBJ1-2	TGTGCCAGCAGCCAAGATCGGGGACTAGGGGGCTACACCTTC	CASSQDRGLGGYTF
TRBV14	.	TRBD1	TRBJ1-3	TGTGCCAGCAGCCAAGAACGGTTAACAGGGGACTCTGGAAACACCATATATTTT	CASSQERLTGDSGNTIYF
TRBV6-6	few	.	TRBJ1-1	TGTGCCAGCAGTTACTCGCCTTCGAGTGGGACTGAAGCTTTCTTT	CASSYSPSSGTEAFF
TRBV14	.	.	TRBJ2-7	TGTGCCAGCAGCCAAGGGGGGTACGAGCAGTACTTC	CASSQGGYEQYF
TRBV19	.	TRBD1	TRBJ2-5	TGTGCCAGTAGTATCCGGGACAGAGGCGAGACCCAGTACTTC	CASSIRDRGETQYF
TRBV4-2	.	TRBD1	TRBJ1-5	TGTGCCAGCAGCCAAGCGGGGGACAGCTCGGGCGGGGCCCAGCATTTT	CASSQAGDSSGGAQHF